The next 8 T cell receptor beta chains were all read from a single sample in a study of spatial heterogeneity in lung cancer. Findings and caveats of the study: Tumors with more nonsynonymous mutations had more expanded intratumoral alpha and beta TCRs.

Time point defined: sample taken at primary tumor resection. The antigens these receptors bind are not known. TCRdb redid the calling of the 5' RACE reads with MiXCR, one entry per CDR3 protein. The sample lists some 8,300 distinct CDR3 sequences, approximately 5% occurring once. The sample was lung tumor tissue, taken at surgery. The receptors originated from a female donor with early-stage non-small cell lung cancer.

In this sample, this clonotype turned up many times. The rearrangement uses TRBV18 and TRBJ2-1, with a tentative D call TRBD2 (6 bases). CDR3 length equals 14 residues. V was shortened by 6 bases and J by 5 bases, with 14 bases between the two germline ends. The germline gives CDR1 KGHSH, CDR2 LQKENI. As DNA, the CDR3 is TGTGCCAGCTCTGGACTACTGATGCACAATGAGCAGTTCTTC. This gives the protein CASSGLLMHNEQFF.

This chain uses TRBV27 with TRBJ2-3; 9 nucleotides align to TRBD2. Germline V CDR1 and CDR2: MNHEY, SMNVEV (reference sequence). The junction had 12 bases not matched to a gene; V was cut back by 2 bases and J by 6 bases. The CDR3 covers 17 residues. The CDR3 protein is CASSLVGAGGPFDTQYF. The CDR3 DNA follows: TGTGCCAGCAGTTTAGTAGGGGCGGGAGGGCCGTTTGATACGCAGTATTTT.

This clonotype occurred many times. The rearrangement links TRBV6-2 or TRBV6-3 to TRBJ2-1; 12 bases are a match to TRBD2. Looked up from germline, CDR1 is MNHEY and CDR2 is SVGEGT. The ends lost 5 bases at V and 7 bases at J; junction bases unmatched: 9. The CDR3 covers 16 residues. The CDR3 region is CASSQRTSGEVNEQFF. Here the CDR3 DNA reads TGTGCCAGCAGTCAAAGGACTAGCGGGGAAGTTAATGAGCAGTTCTTC.

At least ten counts were recorded for this clonotype. V usage is TRBV7-3 and J usage is TRBJ1-3; tentatively, D is TRBD1 (5 bases). The CDR3 spans 15 residues. With 2 bases removed from V and 4 bases from J, the gap between germline ends came to 12 bases. The V gene's germline CDR1 is SGHTA and CDR2 FQGTGA. CDR3 sequence: CASSLSGGYGNTIYF. As DNA, the CDR3 is TGTGCCAGCAGCTTATCTGGGGGGTACGGAAACACCATATATTTT.

This clonotype was observed many times. The rearrangement joins TRBV27 to TRBJ2-5, with D perhaps assigned TRBD1 or TRBD2 (5 bases each). V was pared by 8 bases and J by 7 bases, with 17 bases between. The germline V gene encodes CDR1 MNHEY and CDR2 SMNVEV (reference sequence). The CDR3 extends over 13 amino acids. DNA of the CDR3: TGTGCCAGCGGAAATACAGGAGGTGGGACCCAGTACTTC. Encoded protein: CASGNTGGGTQYF.

This clonotype is deemed medium-sized (0.01 to 0.1%). This chain joins TRBV19 and TRBJ2-6; D is unresolved. Trimming took off 6 bases at V and 0 bases at J, with 9 bases between the two ends. The V gene's germline CDR1 is LNHDA and CDR2 SQIVND (reference sequence). The length of the CDR3 is 15 residues. DNA for the CDR3: TGTGCCAGTAGACCAGTAGTCTCTGGGGCCAACGTCCTGACTTTC. Translation gives CASRPVVSGANVLTF.

This clonotype was seen many times. This chain connects TRBV29-1 to TRBJ1-2, with D unclear. V lost 3 bases and J 6 bases, leaving 14 bases between the germline ends. The germline gives CDR1 SQVTM, CDR2 ANQGSEA. This CDR3 has 13 amino acids. CDR3 residues: CSVDSLSENGYTF. DNA of the CDR3: TGCAGCGTTGATAGCCTATCCGAGAATGGCTACACCTTC. The entire variable domain, with the rest obtained from reference TRBV29-1 and TRBJ1-2, is as follows: SAVISQKPSRDICQRGTSLTIQCQVDSQVTMMFWYRQQPGQSLTLIATANQGSEATYESGFVIDKFPISRPNLTFSTLTVSNMSPEDSSIYLCSVDSLSENGYTFGSGTRLTVV.

By its share, this clonotype is medium-sized. V usage is TRBV20-1 and J usage is TRBJ2-7, with 7 positions matching TRBD2. The junction had 10 bases not matched to a gene; V was cut back by 5 bases and J by 6 bases. Germline lookup yields CDR1 DFQATT and CDR2 SNEGSKA (reference sequence). The CDR3 spans 13 residues. CDR3 residues: CSASLAARPEQYF. Here the CDR3 DNA reads TGCAGTGCTTCCCTAGCGGCACGGCCCGAGCAGTACTTC.